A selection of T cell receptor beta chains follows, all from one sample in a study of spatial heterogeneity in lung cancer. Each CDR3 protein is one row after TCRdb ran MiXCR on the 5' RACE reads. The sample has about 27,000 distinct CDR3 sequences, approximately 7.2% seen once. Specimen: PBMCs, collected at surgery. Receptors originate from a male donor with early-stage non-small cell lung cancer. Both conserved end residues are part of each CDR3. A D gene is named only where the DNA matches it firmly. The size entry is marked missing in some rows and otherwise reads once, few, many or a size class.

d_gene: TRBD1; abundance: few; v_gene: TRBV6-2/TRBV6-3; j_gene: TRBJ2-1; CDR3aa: CASSYTAGGDGEQFF; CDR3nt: TGTGCCAGCAGTTACACGGCAGGGGGTGATGGTGAGCAGTTCTTC
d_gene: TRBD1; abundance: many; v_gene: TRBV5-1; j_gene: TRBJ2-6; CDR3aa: CASGSTGDPVRTGANVLTF; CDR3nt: TGCGCCAGCGGTTCAACAGGGGATCCCGTAAGGACTGGGGCCAACGTCCTGACTTTC
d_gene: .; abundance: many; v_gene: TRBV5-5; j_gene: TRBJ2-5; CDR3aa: CASSQDGYQETQYF; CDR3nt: TGTGCCAGCAGCCAGGACGGCTACCAAGAGACCCAGTACTTC
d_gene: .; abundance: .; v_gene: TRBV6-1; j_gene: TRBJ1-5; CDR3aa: CASRDSSNQPQHF; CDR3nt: TGTGCCAGCAGGGACTCTAGCAATCAGCCCCAGCATTTT
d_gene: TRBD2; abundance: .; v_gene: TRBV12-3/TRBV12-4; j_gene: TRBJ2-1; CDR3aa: CASSLRGGLAGYEQFF; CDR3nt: TGTGCCAGCAGTTTAAGGGGTGGGCTAGCGGGCTATGAGCAGTTCTTC
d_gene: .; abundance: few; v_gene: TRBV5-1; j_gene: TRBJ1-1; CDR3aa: CASSILTGNTEAFF; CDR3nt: TGCGCCAGCAGCATCCTGACAGGGAACACTGAAGCTTTCTTT
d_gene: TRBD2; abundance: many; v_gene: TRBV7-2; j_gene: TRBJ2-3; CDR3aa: CASSAFLADRSDTQYF; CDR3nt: TGTGCCAGCAGCGCCTTCCTAGCGGATCGCTCAGATACGCAGTATTTT
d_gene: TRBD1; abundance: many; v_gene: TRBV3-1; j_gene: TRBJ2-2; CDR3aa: CASSHPRTGGNTGELFF; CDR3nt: TGTGCCAGCAGCCATCCTAGGACAGGGGGAAACACCGGGGAGCTGTTTTTT
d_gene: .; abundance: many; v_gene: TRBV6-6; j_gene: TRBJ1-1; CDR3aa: CASTQVQGTEAFF; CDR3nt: TGTGCCAGCACTCAAGTACAGGGAACTGAAGCTTTCTTT
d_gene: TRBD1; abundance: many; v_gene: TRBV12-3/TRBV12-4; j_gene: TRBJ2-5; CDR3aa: CASSTWDRGGPETQYF; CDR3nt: TGTGCCAGCAGTACGTGGGACAGGGGAGGTCCGGAGACCCAGTACTTC
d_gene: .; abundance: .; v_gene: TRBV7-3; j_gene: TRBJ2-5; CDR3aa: CASSPSPQETQYF; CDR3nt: TGTGCCAGCAGCCCAAGTCCCCAAGAGACCCAGTACTTC
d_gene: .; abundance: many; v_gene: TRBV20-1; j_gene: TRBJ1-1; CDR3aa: CSARAPPAFF; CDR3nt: TGCAGTGCTAGAGCCCCTCCGGCTTTCTTT
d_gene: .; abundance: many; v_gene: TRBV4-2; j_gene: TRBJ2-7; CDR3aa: CASSQRIGYEQYF; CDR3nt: TGTGCCAGCAGCCAGAGAATAGGGTACGAGCAGTACTTC
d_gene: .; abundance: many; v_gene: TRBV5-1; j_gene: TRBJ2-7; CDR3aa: CASSFSGDEQYF; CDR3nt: TGCGCCAGCAGCTTCTCCGGGGACGAGCAGTACTTC
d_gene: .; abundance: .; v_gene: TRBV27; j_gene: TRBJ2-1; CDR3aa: CASSLVWSSYNEQFF; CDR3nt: TGTGCCAGCAGTCTCGTGTGGAGCTCCTACAATGAGCAGTTCTTC
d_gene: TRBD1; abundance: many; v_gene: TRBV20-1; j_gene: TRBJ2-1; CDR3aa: CSAVRQGSHNEQFF; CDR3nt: TGCAGTGCGGTGAGACAGGGTAGTCACAATGAGCAGTTCTTC
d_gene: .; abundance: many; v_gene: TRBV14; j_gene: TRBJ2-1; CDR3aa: CASSPQGGQYNEQFF; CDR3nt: TGTGCCAGCAGCCCTCAGGGGGGGCAATACAATGAGCAGTTCTTC
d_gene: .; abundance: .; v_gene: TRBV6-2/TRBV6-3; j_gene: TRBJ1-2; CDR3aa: CASRLRQFGYTF; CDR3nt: TGTGCCAGCAGGCTAAGGCAGTTTGGCTACACCTTC
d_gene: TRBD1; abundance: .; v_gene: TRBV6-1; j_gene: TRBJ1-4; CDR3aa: CAVPGTDNEKLFF; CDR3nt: TGTGCTGTGCCCGGGACAGATAATGAAAAACTGTTTTTT
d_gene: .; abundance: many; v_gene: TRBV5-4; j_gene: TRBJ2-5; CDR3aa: CASSQTQETQYF; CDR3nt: TGTGCCAGCAGCCAAACCCAAGAGACCCAGTACTTC
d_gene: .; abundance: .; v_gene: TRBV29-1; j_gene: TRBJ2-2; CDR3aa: CSVEEAGINTGELFF; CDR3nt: TGCAGCGTTGAAGAGGCAGGGATAAACACCGGGGAGCTGTTTTTT
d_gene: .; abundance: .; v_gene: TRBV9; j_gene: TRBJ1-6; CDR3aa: CASSPHGEKNSPLHF; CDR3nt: TGTGCCAGCAGCCCCCATGGGGAGAAGAATTCACCCCTCCACTTT
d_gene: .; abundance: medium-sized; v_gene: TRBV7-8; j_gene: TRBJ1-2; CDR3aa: CASSLDERNYGYTF; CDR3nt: TGTGCCAGCAGCTTAGATGAGCGTAACTATGGCTACACCTTC
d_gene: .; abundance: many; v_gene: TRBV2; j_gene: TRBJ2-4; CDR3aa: CASIAETAKNIQYF; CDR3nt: TGTGCCAGCATAGCGGAGACAGCCAAAAACATTCAGTACTTC
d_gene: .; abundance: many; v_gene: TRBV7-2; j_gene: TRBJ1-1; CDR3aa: CASSFGGNTEAFF; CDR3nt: TGTGCCAGCAGCTTTGGGGGGAACACTGAAGCTTTCTTT
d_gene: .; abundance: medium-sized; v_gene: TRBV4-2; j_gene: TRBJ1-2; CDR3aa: CASSHAGGGYTF; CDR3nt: TGTGCCAGCAGCCACGCGGGTGGGGGCTACACCTTC
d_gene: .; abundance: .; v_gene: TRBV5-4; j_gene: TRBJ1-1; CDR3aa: CASSLGGFGTEAFF; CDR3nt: TGTGCCAGCAGCTTAGGAGGGTTTGGAACTGAAGCTTTCTTT
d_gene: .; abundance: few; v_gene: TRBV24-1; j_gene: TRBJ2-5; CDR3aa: CATSDTHGTSRETQYF; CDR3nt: TGTGCCACCAGTGACACCCACGGGACAAGTCGAGAGACCCAGTACTTC
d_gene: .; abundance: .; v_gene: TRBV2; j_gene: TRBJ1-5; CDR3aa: CASSEAAGEQPQHF; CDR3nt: TGTGCCAGCAGTGAAGCGGCAGGGGAACAGCCCCAGCATTTT
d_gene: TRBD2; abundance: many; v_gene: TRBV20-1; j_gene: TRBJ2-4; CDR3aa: CSATPTSGVLQYF; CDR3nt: TGCAGTGCAACTCCGACTAGCGGGGTTCTTCAGTACTTC
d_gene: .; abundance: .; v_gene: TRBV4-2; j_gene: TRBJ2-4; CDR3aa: CASSHTGTYKNIQYF; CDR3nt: TGTGCCAGCAGCCATACCGGGACATACAAAAACATTCAGTACTTC
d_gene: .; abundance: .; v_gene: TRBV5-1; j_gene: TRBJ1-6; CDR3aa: CASSLGRDNSPLHF; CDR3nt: TGCGCCAGCAGCTTGGGCAGGGATAATTCACCCCTCCACTTT
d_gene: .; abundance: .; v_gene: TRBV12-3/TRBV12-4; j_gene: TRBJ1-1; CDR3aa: CASSLGQMNTEAFF; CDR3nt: TGTGCCAGCAGTTTAGGACAGATGAACACTGAAGCTTTCTTT
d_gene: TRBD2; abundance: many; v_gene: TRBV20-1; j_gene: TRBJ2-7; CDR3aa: CSARAGGTSGRADEQYF; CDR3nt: TGCAGTGCTAGAGCCGGCGGGACTAGCGGGAGGGCCGACGAGCAGTACTTC
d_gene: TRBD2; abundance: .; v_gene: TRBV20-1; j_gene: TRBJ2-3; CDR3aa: CSARSREGSTDTQYF; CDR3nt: TGCAGTGCTAGGTCGCGGGAGGGAAGCACAGATACGCAGTATTTT
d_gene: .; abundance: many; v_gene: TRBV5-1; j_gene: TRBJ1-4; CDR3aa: CASSLQGSTNEKLFF; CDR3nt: TGCGCCAGCAGCCTACAGGGTTCAACTAATGAAAAACTGTTTTTT
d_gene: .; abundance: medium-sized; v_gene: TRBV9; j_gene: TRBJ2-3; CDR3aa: CASSFSRDPLPDTQYF; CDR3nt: TGTGCCAGCAGTTTCTCCCGGGACCCTCTACCGGATACGCAGTATTTT
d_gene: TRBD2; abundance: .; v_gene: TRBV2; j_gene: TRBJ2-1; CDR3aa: CASSLAGRSYNEQFF; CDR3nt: TGTGCCAGTTCGCTAGCGGGCCGCTCCTACAATGAGCAGTTCTTC
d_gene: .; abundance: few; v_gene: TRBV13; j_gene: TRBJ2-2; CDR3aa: CASSLFAGELFF; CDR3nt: TGTGCCAGCAGCTTATTTGCCGGGGAGCTGTTTTTT
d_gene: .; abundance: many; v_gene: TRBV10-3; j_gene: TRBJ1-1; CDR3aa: CAILSGAEAFF; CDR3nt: TGTGCCATCCTGTCGGGGGCCGAAGCTTTCTTT
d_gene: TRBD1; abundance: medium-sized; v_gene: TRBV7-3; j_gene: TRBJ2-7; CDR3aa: CASSSTGGYEQYF; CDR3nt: TGTGCCAGCAGCTCGACAGGGGGCTATGAGCAGTACTTC
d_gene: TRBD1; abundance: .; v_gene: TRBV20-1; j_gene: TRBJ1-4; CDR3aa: CSAIGTVNEKLFF; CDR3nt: TGCAGTGCCATCGGGACAGTTAATGAAAAACTGTTTTTT
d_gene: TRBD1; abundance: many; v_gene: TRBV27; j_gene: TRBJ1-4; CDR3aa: CASSLRQGGNEKLFF; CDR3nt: TGTGCCAGCAGTTTGAGACAGGGAGGGAATGAAAAACTGTTTTTT
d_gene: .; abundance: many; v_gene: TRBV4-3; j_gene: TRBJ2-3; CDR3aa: CASSPLPTHTDTQYF; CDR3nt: TGCGCCAGCAGCCCCCTCCCCACACACACAGATACGCAGTATTTT
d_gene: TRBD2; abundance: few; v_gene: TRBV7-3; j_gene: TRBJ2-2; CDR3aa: CASSPRPILAANTGELFF; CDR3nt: TGTGCCAGCAGCCCCCGTCCAATCCTAGCGGCGAACACCGGGGAGCTGTTTTTT
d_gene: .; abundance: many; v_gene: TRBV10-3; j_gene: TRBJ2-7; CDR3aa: CAISGWASEQYF; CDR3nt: TGTGCCATCAGTGGTTGGGCAAGCGAGCAGTACTTC
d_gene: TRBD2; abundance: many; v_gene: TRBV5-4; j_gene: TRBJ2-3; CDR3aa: CASSLASGGTDTQYF; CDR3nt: TGTGCCAGCAGCCTGGCTAGCGGAGGGACAGATACGCAGTATTTT
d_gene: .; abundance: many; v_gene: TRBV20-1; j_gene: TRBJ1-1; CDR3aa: CSARDPRGAYTEAFF; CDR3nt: TGCAGTGCTAGAGATCCCCGGGGGGCCTACACTGAAGCTTTCTTT